The text below deals with one T cell receptor beta chain. The antigen remains unidentified. This entry belongs to a study of blood T cells in healthy people across ages. Study-wide findings and caveats: The unknown donor CMV status may have confounded expanded clonotype changes.

CDR1 is DFQATT and CDR2 is SNEGSKA in the germline V gene (reference sequence). The CDR3 runs 13 residues. V gave up 5 bases and J gave up 2 bases, with 9 bases separating them. A second PCR of roughly 7 to 11 cycles used a sample-barcoded 5' primer and a J-beta primer mix. Paired-end reads containing CDR3 totaled no fewer than 2.5 million for each sample. TCRdb reprocessed the 5' RACE reads with MiXCR, giving one entry per CDR3 protein. The sample comprises more than 450,000 distinct CDR3 sequences, over 25% of which are singletons, and over 3.5% rests with the top ten. These data are also associated with another study on T cells of mothers and their children. As reported in that work: For unrelated pairs as for related ones, thymic selection shapes TCR recombination output similarly.

The sequencing sample was made of blood. The receptor was isolated from a boy aged 2 to 9 in good health. This sequence joins TRBV20-1 and TRBJ2-2; D is undetermined. The chain's CDR3 is CSASTGNTGELFF. CDR3 bases: TGCAGTGCTTCCACGGGCAACACCGGGGAGCTGTTTTTT.